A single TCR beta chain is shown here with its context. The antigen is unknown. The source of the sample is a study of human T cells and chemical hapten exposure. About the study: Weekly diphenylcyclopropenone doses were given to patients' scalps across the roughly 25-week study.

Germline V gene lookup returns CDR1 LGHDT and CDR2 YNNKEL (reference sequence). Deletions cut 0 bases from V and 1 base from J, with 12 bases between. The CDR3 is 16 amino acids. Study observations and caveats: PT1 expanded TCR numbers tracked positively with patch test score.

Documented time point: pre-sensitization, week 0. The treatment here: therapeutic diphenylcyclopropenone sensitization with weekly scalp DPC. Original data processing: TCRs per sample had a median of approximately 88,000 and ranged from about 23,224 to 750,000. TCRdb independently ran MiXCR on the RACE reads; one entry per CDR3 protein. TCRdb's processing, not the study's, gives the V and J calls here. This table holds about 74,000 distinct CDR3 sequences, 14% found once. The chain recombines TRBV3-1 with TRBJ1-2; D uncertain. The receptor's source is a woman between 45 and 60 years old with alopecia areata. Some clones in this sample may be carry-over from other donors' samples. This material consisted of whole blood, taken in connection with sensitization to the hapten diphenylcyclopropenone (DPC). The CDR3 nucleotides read TGTGCCAGCAGCCAAGAGTCCCCAGGCTTTAACTATGGCTACACCTTC. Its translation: CASSQESPGFNYGYTF.